This T cell receptor beta chain was sequenced in a study of blood T cells in healthy people across ages. V gave up 4 bases and J gave up 2 bases; unmatched junction bases: 14. Germline CDR1 is MNHNS and CDR2 is SASEGT. The length of the CDR3 is 18 residues. Remarks on this clonotype: Its antigen is unknown.

RNA extraction gave at least 5.5 micrograms of total RNA per sample. Findings and limits, study-wide: Higher naive T cell percentage went strongly together with higher TCR beta diversity.

Then a second PCR, running roughly 7 to 11 cycles, was carried out with a sample-barcoded 5' primer and a J-beta primer mix. TCRdb called the 5' RACE reads again in MiXCR, with one record for every CDR3 protein. The data contain 780,000 or so distinct CDR3 sequences, around 25% of them singletons. These records were also assigned to another study, of T cells of mothers and their children. From that study: Within related and unrelated pairs, thymic selection shapes TCR recombination output in a similar way.

V is TRBV6-1 and J is TRBJ2-7; TRBD1 matches 10 bases. The clonotype originates from a boy younger than 18 in good health. The specimen sequenced was blood. The DNA for the CDR3 is TGTGCCAGCAGTGTTAACCTTTTCGGACAGGGGGACCCCTACGAGCAGTACTTC. Encoded protein: CASSVNLFGQGDPYEQYF.